This record looks at one T cell receptor beta chain sequence and its context. The data were produced by immunoSEQ multiplex PCR, yet TCRdb's version contains in-frame clones alone and is incomplete. Of 55,000 to 75,000 clones in the sample, just under 95% were seen once. The data derive from a study of T cells after somatic rescue of genetic block. Per the germline V gene, CDR1 is MNHEY and CDR2 is SMNVEV (reference sequence). The CDR3 extends over 19 amino acids. V trimming: 4 bases; J trimming: 8 bases; junction bases outside the gene matches: 19. The receptor comes from a man aged 40-50 years. The sequenced sample was peripheral blood mononuclear cells (PBMCs). The chain is built from TRBV27 and TRBJ1-4, with 10 bases fitting TRBD1. The CDR3 sequence is CASSYRLVGQGFVDEKLFF. For the CDR3, the DNA is TGTGCCAGCAGTTACCGTCTTGTGGGACAGGGGTTCGTAGACGAAAAACTGTTTTTT.